This TCR beta chain originates from a study of T cell changes during pregnancy in multiple sclerosis. CDR3 length: 13 residues. J lost 6 bases, V lost 6 bases, and 6 bases had no gene match. Germline assignment: CDR1 MNHEY and CDR2 SVGAGI. The data were produced by immunoSEQ multiplex PCR, yet TCRdb's version contains in-frame clones alone and is incomplete. The data show 30,000 to 35,000 clones, around 88% seen once. Relative to its sample, this clone is medium-sized. The TCR originated in a female donor in good health, enrolled as a control in a pregnancy study. The chain is built from TRBV6-5 and TRBJ1-2, with 8 bases matching TRBD1. Specimen: CD4+ T cells from peripheral blood mononuclear cells, collected in the first trimester of pregnancy. The CDR3 loop reads CASRLTGVNGYTF. Here the CDR3 DNA reads TGTGCCAGCAGACTGACAGGGGTTAATGGCTACACCTTC.